This TCR beta chain was observed in a study of early T cells in non-severe SARS-CoV-2 infection. Turning to this clonotype: Mismatch with germline at one junction end may stem from a read error.

CDR1 and CDR2 (germline): SSHAT, FNYEAQ (reference sequence). The CDR3 loop spans 13 amino acids. One entry per CDR3 protein results from TCRdb running MiXCR on the 5' RACE reads. The sample holds roughly 34,000 distinct CDR3 sequences, 6.8% seen once. The rearrangement uses TRBV7-7 and TRBJ2-1; possible D gene TRBD1, 6 bases. Sequencing was performed on whole blood, taken at baseline. This clonotype was obtained from an adult who was a healthcare worker with PCR-confirmed SARS-CoV-2 infection or an uninfected control (not recorded which). CDR3 sequence (DNA): TGTGCTAGCAGCTTTCTAGGGGGCAATGAGCAGTTCTTC. As protein: CASSFLGGNEQFF. The full variable domain, in which reference TRBV7-7 and TRBJ2-1 provide the parts outside the CDR3, is GAGVSQSPRYKVTKRGQDVTLRCDPISSHATLYWYQQALGQGPEFLTYFNYEAQPDKSGLPSDRFSAERPEGSISTLTIQRTEQRDSAMYRCASSFLGGNEQFFGPGTRLTVL.